These T cell receptor beta chains were read from a single sample in a study of blood T cell repertoires in COVID-19. Measured with immunoSEQ multiplex PCR; TCRdb has only the in-frame clones, and not every one. This table holds some 30,000 clones, approximately 85% found once. The specimen sequenced was peripheral blood. The receptor set was obtained from a woman aged 55-70 years with active COVID-19. CDR3s include the opening cysteine and the closing phenylalanine or tryptophan. D genes are given only for firm matches. Not all rows give a size; the values are once, few, many and, for expanded clones, a class.

d_call: TRBD2; j_call: TRBJ2-3; clone_size: .; v_call: TRBV9; cdr3_aa: CASSEISGGAPDTQYF; cdr3_nt: TGTGCCAGCAGCGAAATTAGCGGGGGGGCCCCAGATACGCAGTATTTT
d_call: TRBD1; j_call: TRBJ1-1; clone_size: .; v_call: TRBV7-2; cdr3_aa: CASSLFGGQGKEAFF; cdr3_nt: TGTGCCAGCAGCTTATTTGGAGGACAGGGCAAAGAAGCTTTCTTT
d_call: .; j_call: TRBJ2-7; clone_size: .; v_call: TRBV7-2; cdr3_aa: CASSLSSYEQYF; cdr3_nt: TGTGCCAGCAGCCTCAGCTCCTACGAGCAGTACTTC
d_call: TRBD2; j_call: TRBJ2-7; clone_size: few; v_call: TRBV3-1/TRBV3-2; cdr3_aa: CASSQGTRGLAGTPQYF; cdr3_nt: TGTGCCAGCAGCCAGGGAACCCGGGGGCTAGCGGGGACACCACAGTACTTC
d_call: .; j_call: TRBJ2-2; clone_size: .; v_call: TRBV21-1; cdr3_aa: CASGKALAGIGGTTGELFF; cdr3_nt: TGTGCCAGCGGAAAGGCACTAGCGGGAATCGGGGGAACAACCGGGGAGCTGTTTTTT
d_call: .; j_call: TRBJ2-7; clone_size: .; v_call: TRBV6-5; cdr3_aa: CASGKWESYEQYF; cdr3_nt: TGTGCCAGCGGAAAATGGGAGTCCTACGAGCAGTACTTC
d_call: .; j_call: TRBJ2-1; clone_size: .; v_call: TRBV7-2; cdr3_aa: CASSLAGGIEQFF; cdr3_nt: TGTGCCAGCAGCTTAGCGGGGGGTATCGAGCAGTTCTTC
d_call: TRBD1; j_call: TRBJ1-2; clone_size: .; v_call: TRBV5-4; cdr3_aa: CASSKEDRGYGYTF; cdr3_nt: TGTGCCAGCAGCAAAGAGGACAGGGGGTATGGCTACACCTTC
d_call: .; j_call: TRBJ2-3; clone_size: .; v_call: TRBV6-5; cdr3_aa: CASRAQASTDTQYF; cdr3_nt: TGTGCCAGCAGGGCACAGGCTAGCACAGATACGCAGTATTTT
d_call: .; j_call: TRBJ1-5; clone_size: .; v_call: TRBV5-1; cdr3_aa: CASSQTGGGQPQHF; cdr3_nt: TGCGCCAGCAGCCAGACAGGAGGTGGCCAGCCCCAGCATTTT
d_call: .; j_call: TRBJ2-5; clone_size: .; v_call: TRBV24-1; cdr3_aa: CATRRQQETQYF; cdr3_nt: TGTGCCACCAGAAGACAGCAAGAGACCCAGTACTTC
d_call: .; j_call: TRBJ1-5; clone_size: .; v_call: TRBV28; cdr3_aa: CASGSSGWFLAQHF; cdr3_nt: TGTGCCAGCGGATCGTCAGGGTGGTTCTTGGCCCAGCATTTT
d_call: .; j_call: TRBJ1-2; clone_size: once; v_call: TRBV7-9; cdr3_aa: CASTPYRSSGGYTF; cdr3_nt: TGTGCCAGCACCCCGTACCGGTCTAGCGGAGGCTACACCTTC
d_call: TRBD1; j_call: TRBJ2-7; clone_size: .; v_call: TRBV10-3; cdr3_aa: CATRRDRDYEQYF; cdr3_nt: TGTGCCACTCGCCGGGACAGGGACTACGAGCAGTACTTC
d_call: .; j_call: TRBJ1-1; clone_size: .; v_call: TRBV19; cdr3_aa: CASSWRKNTEAFF; cdr3_nt: TGTGCCAGTAGTTGGCGGAAGAACACTGAAGCTTTCTTT
d_call: .; j_call: TRBJ2-2; clone_size: .; v_call: TRBV19; cdr3_aa: CASSPVPGELFF; cdr3_nt: TGTGCCAGTAGTCCAGTTCCCGGGGAGCTGTTTTTT
d_call: TRBD2; j_call: TRBJ2-5; clone_size: .; v_call: TRBV30; cdr3_aa: CAWRRAGGAETQYF; cdr3_nt: TGTGCCTGGAGGCGAGCGGGAGGTGCAGAGACCCAGTACTTC